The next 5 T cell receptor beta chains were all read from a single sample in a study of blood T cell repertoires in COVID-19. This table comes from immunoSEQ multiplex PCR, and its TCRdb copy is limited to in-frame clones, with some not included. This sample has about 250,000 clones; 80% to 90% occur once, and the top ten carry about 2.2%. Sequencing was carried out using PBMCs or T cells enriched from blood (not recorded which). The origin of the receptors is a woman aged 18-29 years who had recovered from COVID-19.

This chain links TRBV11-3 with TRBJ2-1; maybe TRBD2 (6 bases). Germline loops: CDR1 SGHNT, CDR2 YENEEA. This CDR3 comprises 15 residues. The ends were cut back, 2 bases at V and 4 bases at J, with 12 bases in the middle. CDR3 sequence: CASSLSGRGYNEQFF. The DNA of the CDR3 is TGTGCCAGCAGCTTATCTGGGCGGGGTTACAATGAGCAGTTCTTC.

This CDR3 is CASSPGYQETQYF. In DNA form, the CDR3 reads TGTGCCAGCTCACCCGGGTATCAAGAGACCCAGTACTTC. The chain has TRBV18 and TRBJ2-5; D gene unclear. V lost 3 bases and J lost 2, with 7 bases in between. CDR1 and CDR2 from the germline V gene are KGHSH and LQKENI. CDR3 length: 13 residues.

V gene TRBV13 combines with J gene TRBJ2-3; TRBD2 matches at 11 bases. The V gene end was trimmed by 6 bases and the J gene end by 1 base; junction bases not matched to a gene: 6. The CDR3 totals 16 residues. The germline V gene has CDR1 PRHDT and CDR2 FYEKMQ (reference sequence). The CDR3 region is CASSKLAGEGTDTQYF. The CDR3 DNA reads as TGTGCCAGCAGTAAACTAGCGGGGGAGGGCACAGATACGCAGTATTTT.

The CDR3 DNA sequence: TGTGCCAGCAGCGAGCAGGGATCACAGGGCAATGAGCAGTTCTTC. It is translated as CASSEQGSQGNEQFF. The chain recombines TRBV11-2 with TRBJ2-1; possible D gene TRBD1, 6 bases. V lost 5 bases and J lost 6, with 17 bases in between. Germline V gives CDR1 SGHAT, CDR2 FQNNGV. The CDR3 consists of 15 residues.

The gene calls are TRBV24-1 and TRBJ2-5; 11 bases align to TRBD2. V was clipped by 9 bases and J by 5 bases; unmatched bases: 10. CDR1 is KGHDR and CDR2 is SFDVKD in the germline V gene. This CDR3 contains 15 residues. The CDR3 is CATPVSGGALETQYF. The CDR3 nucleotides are TGTGCCACCCCAGTTAGCGGGGGGGCTTTGGAGACCCAGTACTTC.